Below are 31 T cell receptor beta chains sequenced from a single sample in a study of cytomegalovirus exposure and HLA in healthy donors. Vbeta (60) and Jbeta (13) primers were used in the PCR. The assay was immunoSEQ multiplex PCR, and TCRdb's table has in-frame clones only and misses some. In the table there are some 160,000 clones, around 77% of which are singletons. The specimen was PBMCs. These receptor sequences come from a man in his forties in good health and CMV-seronegative.

This chain uses TRBV6-1 with TRBJ1-1, with D uncertain. Germline V gene sequence: CDR1 MNHNS, CDR2 SASEGT. V was cut by 0 bases and J by 10 bases, with 15 bases left in between. The CDR3 has 14 amino acids. This CDR3 is CASSEALLAERAFF. CDR3 sequence (DNA): TGTGCCAGCAGTGAAGCGCTTCTGGCCGAAAGAGCTTTCTTT.

In this sample, this clone turned up once. The rearrangement uses TRBV6-6 and TRBJ1-1; 9 positions agree with TRBD1. The CDR3 has 14 residues. Per germline, CDR1 MNHNY and CDR2 SVGAGI (reference sequence). V shed 4 bases and J 4 bases; nucleotides not matched to a gene: 4. The CDR3 spells CASSSLTGGTEAFF. CDR3 coding DNA: TGTGCCAGCAGTTCGTTGACAGGGGGCACTGAAGCTTTCTTT.

The genes are TRBV7-4 and TRBJ2-3, with no clear D. The CDR3 length is 12 residues. Per germline, CDR1 SGHVT and CDR2 SQSDAQ. Trimming shortened V by 6 bases and J by 2 bases, and 6 bases separated the two germline ends. CDR3 residues: CASSPYTDTQYF. CDR3 nucleotide sequence: TGTGCCAGCAGTCCCTACACAGATACGCAGTATTTT.

The CDR3 sequence is CASSLISGSYNEQFF. The CDR3 nucleotides read TGTGCCAGCAGCTTGATTAGCGGGAGCTACAATGAGCAGTTCTTC. The J gene is TRBJ2-1, the V gene TRBV11-2, with 9 bases that match TRBD2. This CDR3 has 15 residues. Germline CDR1 SGHAT, CDR2 FQNNGV. V trimming: 3 bases; J trimming: 3 bases; junction bases outside the gene matches: 3.

This chain links TRBV30 with TRBJ2-7; 11 bases match TRBD1. Trimming removed 1 base from V and 7 bases from J; junction bases left unmatched: 6. This CDR3 comprises 14 residues. Germline assignment: CDR1 GTSNPN and CDR2 SVGIG (reference sequence). The CDR3 spells CAWSDRDRGSEQYV. CDR3 nucleotides: TGTGCCTGGAGTGACCGGGACAGGGGGTCAGAGCAGTACGTC.

This CDR3 reads CASSLGTGGAPGYTF. The DNA of the CDR3 is TGCGCCAGCAGCTTAGGGACAGGGGGCGCCCCGGGCTACACCTTC. The V call is TRBV5-1, the J call TRBJ1-2; the match to TRBD1 covers 12 bases. Trimming took 2 bases from V and 8 from J; bases not matched to a gene: 7. Germline lookup yields CDR1 SGHRS and CDR2 YFSETQ. CDR3 length equals 15 residues.

The chain's CDR3 is CASSLVQGALSDEQYV. DNA of the CDR3: TGTGCCAGCAGCTTGGTACAGGGGGCACTCTCGGACGAGCAGTACGTC. This sequence joins TRBV5-6 and TRBJ2-7; 9 bases match TRBD1. J was trimmed by 5 bases and V by 0 bases; bases with no gene match: 9. The CDR3 consists of 16 residues. From germline, CDR1 is SGHDT and CDR2 YYEEEE.

The chain has TRBV5-1 and TRBJ1-3, with D maybe TRBD1 (5 bases). This CDR3 has 17 residues. Germline-derived CDR1 and CDR2 are SGHRS and YFSETQ. V dropped 0 bases and J dropped 0 bases, with 13 bases sitting between them. CDR3 sequence: CASSLEGSPYSGNTIYF. In nucleotides, the CDR3 is TGCGCCAGCAGCTTGGAGGGGTCCCCTTACTCTGGAAACACCATATATTTT.

The rearrangement links TRBV1 to TRBJ1-5; the table's TRBD1 call for D was not verified on the DNA. TRBV1 is assigned pseudogene status. There are 17 residues in the CDR3. CDR3 bases: TGCACCAGAAGCAGTCCTCGGGGGACAGTAGATAATCAGCCCCAGCATTTT. Translating gives CTRSSPRGTVDNQPQHF.

The V and J genes are TRBV5-6 and TRBJ2-3; TRBD1 matches at 9 bases. The trim removed 3 bases at V and 2 bases at J, leaving 10 bases unmatched. CDR3 length equals 17 residues. Germline V CDR1 and CDR2: SGHDT, YYEEEE. The CDR3 nucleotides are TGTGCCAGCAGCTGGGGCACAGGGGGCGCGGTCACAGATACGCAGTATTTT. It encodes CASSWGTGGAVTDTQYF.

The V gene is TRBV10-3, the J gene TRBJ2-7; D may be TRBD1 (6 bases). Trimming removed 0 bases from V and 3 bases from J, with 15 bases in between. The CDR3 is 16 residues long. Germline V gene sequence: CDR1 ENHRY, CDR2 SYGVKD. CDR3 nucleotides: TGTGCCATCAGTGAGTCGGAGGCGCAGGGGTTCTACGAGCAGTACTTC. Protein sequence: CAISESEAQGFYEQYF.

This sequence joins TRBV29-1 and TRBJ2-2; 8 bases agree with TRBD1. Germline V gives CDR1 SQVTM, CDR2 ANQGSEA. This CDR3 contains 16 residues. The junction had 15 bases not matched to a gene; V was cut back by 7 bases and J by 5 bases. The CDR3 loop is CSAGGRLGLGTGELFF. In DNA form, the CDR3 reads TGCAGCGCAGGGGGCAGGTTGGGCTTGGGGACCGGGGAGCTGTTTTTT.

The chain recombines TRBV2 with TRBJ2-5; TRBD1 matches 10 bases. The trim removed 7 bases at V and 5 bases at J, leaving 7 bases unmatched. Germline lookup yields CDR1 SNHLY and CDR2 FYNNEI. CDR3 length: 14 amino acids. This chain's CDR3 is CASKDRGSKETQYF. CDR3 DNA sequence: TGTGCCAGCAAGGACAGGGGGTCGAAGGAGACCCAGTACTTC.

The chain is built from TRBV11-2 and TRBJ2-6, with D perhaps TRBD2 (6 bases). The CDR3 loop spans 19 amino acids. Trimming took off 5 bases at V and 4 bases at J, with 24 bases between the two ends. CDR1 SGHAT and CDR2 FQNNGV come from the germline V gene. CDR3 amino acids: CASSPEEGGWGLGANVLTF. CDR3 DNA sequence: TGTGCCAGCAGCCCGGAGGAGGGAGGATGGGGGTTAGGGGCCAACGTCCTGACTTTC.

The J gene is TRBJ1-1, the V gene TRBV19; 7 positions agree with TRBD1. The V gene's germline CDR1 is LNHDA and CDR2 SQIVND (reference sequence). V lost 4 bases and J lost 6; bases outside the gene matches: 11. This CDR3 is built from 15 residues. In DNA form, the CDR3 reads TGTGCCAGTAGTACCCCCGCGACAGGGAGACCTGAAGCTTTCTTT. Protein sequence: CASSTPATGRPEAFF.

The rearrangement joins TRBV6-5 to TRBJ2-2, with D tentatively TRBD1 (5 bases). The CDR3 totals 14 residues. The germline gives CDR1 MNHEY, CDR2 SVGAGI. V lost 5 bases, J lost 1 base, and 8 bases lay in between. The CDR3 reads CASSPTGNTGELFF. The CDR3 region has the DNA TGTGCCAGCAGTCCCACAGGGAACACCGGGGAGCTGTTTTTT.

The J gene is TRBJ1-5, the V gene TRBV2; D is perhaps TRBD1 (5 bases). This CDR3 region has 15 residues. V lost 0 bases and J 2 bases, leaving 8 bases between the germline ends. CDR1 is SNHLY, CDR2 FYNNEI, per germline. The CDR3 sequence is CASSEARAGNQPQHF. The CDR3 DNA reads as TGTGCCAGCAGTGAAGCCAGGGCGGGCAATCAGCCCCAGCATTTT.

This chain uses TRBV15 with TRBJ2-3, with TRBD2 matching over 13 bases. With 4 bases clipped from V and 4 bases from J, the junction kept 2 bases outside the gene matches. Germline-derived CDR1 and CDR2 are LNHNV and YYDKDF (reference sequence). This CDR3 has 15 amino acids. The CDR3 loop is CATSKGLAGPDTQYF. In nucleotides, the CDR3 is TGTGCCACCAGCAAGGGACTAGCGGGACCAGATACGCAGTATTTT. Together with reference TRBV15 and TRBJ2-3, the CDR3 gives the full variable domain: DAMVIQNPRYQVTQFGKPVTLSCSQTLNHNVMYWYQQKSSQAPKLLFHYYDKDFNNEADTPDNFQSRRPNTSFCFLDIRSPGLGDTAMYLCATSKGLAGPDTQYFGPGTRLTVL.

The chain couples TRBV28 to TRBJ2-5; 8 bases fit TRBD1. The J call is in doubt because the DNA end fits TRBJ2-7 better. This CDR3 spans 14 amino acids. CDR1 and CDR2 from the germline V gene are MDHEN and SYDVKM. DNA of the CDR3: TGTGCCAGCAGCTGGACAGGGCCCTCCTACGAGCAGTACTTC. As protein: CASSWTGPSYEQYF.

The gene calls are TRBV28 and TRBJ2-7; D is unclear. The CDR3 loop spans 12 amino acids. CDR1 MDHEN and CDR2 SYDVKM come from the germline V gene. The V gene lost 6 bases and the J gene lost 7 bases, with 13 bases spanning the gap. The CDR3 nucleotides read TGTGCCAGCAGCCTTAAAGTGAGGGAGCAGTACTTC. Protein: CASSLKVREQYF.

This chain joins TRBV21-1 and TRBJ2-7; the D call of TRBD2 is as the table states it, not checked on the DNA. TRBV21-1 is a recognized pseudogene. This CDR3 comprises 18 residues. CDR3 sequence (DNA): TGTGCCAGCATCCGCGGCGCGGGGAGCGGGAGGGCCATCTGGGAGCAGTACGTC. Encoded protein: CASIRGAGSGRAIWEQYV.

The chain recombines TRBV19 with TRBJ2-5; 7 nucleotides match TRBD1. Trimming cost V 5 bases and J 4 bases; bases outside gene matches: 10. The CDR3 loop spans 15 amino acids. Germline V lookup: CDR1 LNHDA, CDR2 SQIVND (reference sequence). CDR3 in DNA: TGTGCCAGTAGTTCTCCCGGGACAGTCGCAGAGACCCAGTACTTC. Its protein product is CASSSPGTVAETQYF.

This clone has a handful of counts. CDR3 sequence: CASSMGMTGIGAEAFF. The CDR3 DNA follows: TGTGCCAGTAGTATGGGAATGACGGGAATCGGAGCTGAAGCTTTCTTT. The J gene is TRBJ1-1, the V gene TRBV19; D uncertain. Germline CDR1 is LNHDA and CDR2 is SQIVND (reference sequence). V was shortened by 3 bases and J by 6 bases, with 20 bases between the two germline ends. There are 16 residues in the CDR3.

The V call is TRBV13, the J call TRBJ2-1, with D tentatively TRBD2 (6 bases). V lost 1 base and J lost 3, with 13 bases in between. CDR1 is PRHDT, CDR2 FYEKMQ, per germline (reference sequence). The CDR3 totals 16 residues. CDR3: CASSLEGSGLYNEQFF. Here the CDR3 DNA reads TGTGCCAGCAGCTTAGAAGGCTCGGGACTCTACAATGAGCAGTTCTTC. Variable domain in full (rest from reference TRBV13 and TRBJ2-1): AAGVIQSPRHLIKEKRETATLKCYPIPRHDTVYWYQQGPGQDPQFLISFYEKMQSDKGSIPDRFSAQQFSDYHSELNMSSLELGDSALYFCASSLEGSGLYNEQFFGPGTRLTVL.

V gene TRBV2 combines with J gene TRBJ2-1, with TRBD2 matching 8 bases. The V segment lost 8 bases and the J segment 14 bases; nucleotides outside the gene matches: 11. Germline V lookup: CDR1 SNHLY, CDR2 FYNNEI. The CDR3 length is 12 residues. The CDR3 spells CASAREAPSEFF. CDR3 DNA sequence: TGTGCCAGCGCGCGGGAGGCCCCATCAGAGTTCTTC.

This clone was detected a few times. V gene TRBV28 combines with J gene TRBJ1-2; 8 bases map to TRBD1. The CDR3 is 14 amino acids. Germline assignment: CDR1 MDHEN and CDR2 SYDVKM. J gave up 2 bases and V 8 bases, and 7 bases lay outside the gene matches. The CDR3 nucleotides are TGTGCCAGCGATCCCCGGACAGGGAACTATGGCTACACCTTC. Amino acid sequence: CASDPRTGNYGYTF.

Concerning this clone itself: Other DNA sequences in the same sample also yield this CDR3. V and J are TRBV9 and TRBJ1-2; 7 bases agree with TRBD1. Trimming removed 3 bases from V and 0 bases from J; junction bases left unmatched: 2. The CDR3 spans 14 residues. Germline values: CDR1 SGDLS, CDR2 YYNGEE. The CDR3 DNA sequence: TGTGCCAGCAGCGGACAGGGCGCTAACTATGGCTACACCTTC. This sequence encodes CASSGQGANYGYTF.

This rearrangement joins TRBV2 to TRBJ2-7, with unresolved D. The V gene lost 7 bases and the J gene lost 2 bases, with 9 bases spanning the gap. The CDR3 loop spans 12 amino acids. Germline V gives CDR1 SNHLY, CDR2 FYNNEI. CDR3 coding DNA: TGTGCCAGCATTGCCGGTCCCTACGAGCAGTACTTC. Its translation: CASIAGPYEQYF. The full variable domain, its missing parts supplied by reference TRBV2 and TRBJ2-7, is EPEVTQTPSHQVTQMGQEVILRCVPISNHLYFYWYRQILGQKVEFLVSFYNNEISEKSEIFDDQFSVERPDGSNFTLKIRSTKLEDSAMYFCASIAGPYEQYFGPGTRLTVT.

The rearrangement links TRBV5-4 to TRBJ2-3, with a tentative D call TRBD1 (6 bases). The CDR3 is 15 residues long. V lost 5 bases, J lost 1 base, and 14 bases lay in between. CDR1 is SGHNT and CDR2 is YYREEE in the germline V gene (reference sequence). CDR3 loop: CASSSGDDGTDTQYF. Here the CDR3 DNA reads TGTGCCAGCAGTTCAGGGGATGACGGCACAGATACGCAGTATTTT.

The count of this clone is one. This chain connects TRBV7-9 to TRBJ2-7; 8 bases agree with TRBD1. The CDR3 contains 13 residues. Per germline, CDR1 SEHNR and CDR2 FQNEAQ (reference sequence). V shed 5 bases, J shed 6 bases, and the junction held 6 bases outside the gene matches. The CDR3: CASSETGVSEQYV. The CDR3 nucleotides are TGTGCCAGCAGCGAGACAGGGGTGAGCGAGCAGTACGTC.

Notes on this clone: The sample has other DNA sequences that encode this CDR3 too. This rearrangement joins TRBV5-1 to TRBJ2-5; possible D gene TRBD1, 6 bases. This CDR3 has 16 amino acids. V dropped 5 bases and J dropped 4 bases, with 21 bases sitting between them. CDR1 is SGHRS, CDR2 YFSETQ, per germline. CDR3 protein: CASRFGRDRLRETQYF. CDR3 sequence (DNA): TGCGCCAGCAGGTTCGGCCGAGACAGGTTGAGAGAGACCCAGTACTTC.